This section outlines one T cell receptor (beta chain) sequence together with its context. The CDR3 consists of 15 residues. Germline CDR1 SGHRS, CDR2 YFSETQ. V lost 4 bases, J lost 9 bases, and 9 bases stayed unmatched. This record comes from a study of shared clonotypes between healthy human individuals. Only in-frame clones appear in the TCRdb table, and some are missing; sequencing was by immunoSEQ multiplex PCR. The sample contains roughly 500,000 clones, about four fifths of which appear only once. The source of this sequence is a middle-aged woman in good health. Some clones in this sample may be carry-over from other donors' samples. Material: PBMCs. The chain recombines TRBV5-1 with TRBJ2-2; TRBD2 matches at 10 bases. CDR3 in DNA: TGCGCCAGCAGCCACGGACTAGCGGAGAGCAGGGAGCTGTTTTTT. It translates to CASSHGLAESRELFF.